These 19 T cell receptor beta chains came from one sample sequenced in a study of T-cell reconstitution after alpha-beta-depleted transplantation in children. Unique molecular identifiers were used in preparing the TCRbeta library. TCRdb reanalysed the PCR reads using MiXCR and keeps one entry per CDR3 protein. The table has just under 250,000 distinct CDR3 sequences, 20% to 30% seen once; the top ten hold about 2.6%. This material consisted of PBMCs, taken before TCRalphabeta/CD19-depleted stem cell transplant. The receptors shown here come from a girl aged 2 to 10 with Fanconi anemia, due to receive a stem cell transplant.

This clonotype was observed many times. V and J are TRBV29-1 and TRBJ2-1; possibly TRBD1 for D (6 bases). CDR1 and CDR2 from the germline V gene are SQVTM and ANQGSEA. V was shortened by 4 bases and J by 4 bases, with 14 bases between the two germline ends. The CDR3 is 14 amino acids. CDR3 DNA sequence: TGCAGCGTTGGGAAGTGGACAGAGTACAATGAGCAGTTCTTC. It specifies CSVGKWTEYNEQFF.

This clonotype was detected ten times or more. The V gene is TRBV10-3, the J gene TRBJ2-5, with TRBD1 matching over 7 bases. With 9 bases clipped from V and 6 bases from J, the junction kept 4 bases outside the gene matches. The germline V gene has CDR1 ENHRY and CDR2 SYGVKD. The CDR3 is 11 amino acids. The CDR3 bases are TGTGCCATAGCGACAGGGCAGACCCAGTACTTC. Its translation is CAIATGQTQYF.

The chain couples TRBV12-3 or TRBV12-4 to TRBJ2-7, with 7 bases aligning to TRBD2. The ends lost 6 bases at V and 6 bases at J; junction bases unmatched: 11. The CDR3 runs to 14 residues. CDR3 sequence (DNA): TGTGCCAGCAGGGGTCTGGGGGGGTTCTCCGAGCAGTACTTC. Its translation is CASRGLGGFSEQYF.

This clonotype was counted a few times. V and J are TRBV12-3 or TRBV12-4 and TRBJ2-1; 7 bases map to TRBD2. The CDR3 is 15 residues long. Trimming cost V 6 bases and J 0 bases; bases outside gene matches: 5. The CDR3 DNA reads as TGTGCCAGCAGCCCGAGCGGGACCTCCTACAATGAGCAGTTCTTC. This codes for CASSPSGTSYNEQFF.

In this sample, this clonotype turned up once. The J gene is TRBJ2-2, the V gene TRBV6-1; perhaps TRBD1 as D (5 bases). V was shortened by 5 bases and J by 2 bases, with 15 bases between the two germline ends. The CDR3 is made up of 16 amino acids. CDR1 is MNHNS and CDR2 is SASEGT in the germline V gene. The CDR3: CASSRWAQGNTGELFF. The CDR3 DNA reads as TGTGCCAGCAGTCGCTGGGCGCAGGGTAACACCGGGGAGCTGTTTTTT.

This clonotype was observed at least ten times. The CDR3: CASGLETQYF. The CDR3 DNA is TGTGCCAGCGGTTTAGAGACCCAGTACTTC. The chain couples TRBV6-2 or TRBV6-3 to TRBJ2-5; D unresolved. This CDR3 region has 10 residues. CDR1 is MNHEY, CDR2 SVGEGT, per germline. Trimming shortened V by 8 bases and J by 4 bases, and 5 bases separated the two germline ends.

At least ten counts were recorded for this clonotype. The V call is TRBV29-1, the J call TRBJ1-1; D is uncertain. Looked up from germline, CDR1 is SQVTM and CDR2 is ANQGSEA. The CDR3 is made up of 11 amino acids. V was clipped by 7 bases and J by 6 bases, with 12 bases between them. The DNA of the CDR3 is TGCAGCGCGGGTTCGACCCCTGAAGCTTTCTTT. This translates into CSAGSTPEAFF.

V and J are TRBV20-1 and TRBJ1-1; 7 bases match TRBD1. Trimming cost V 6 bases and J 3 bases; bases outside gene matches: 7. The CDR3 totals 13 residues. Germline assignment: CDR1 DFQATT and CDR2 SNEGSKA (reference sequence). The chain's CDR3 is CSAGEQGYTEAFF. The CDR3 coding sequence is TGCAGTGCCGGGGAACAGGGGTACACTGAAGCTTTCTTT.

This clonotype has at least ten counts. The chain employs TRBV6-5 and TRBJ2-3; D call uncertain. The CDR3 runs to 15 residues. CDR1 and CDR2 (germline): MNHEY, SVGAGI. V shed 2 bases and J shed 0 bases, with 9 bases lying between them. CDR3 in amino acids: CASSYPKSSTDTQYF. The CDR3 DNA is TGTGCCAGCAGTTACCCAAAGTCGAGCACAGATACGCAGTATTTT.

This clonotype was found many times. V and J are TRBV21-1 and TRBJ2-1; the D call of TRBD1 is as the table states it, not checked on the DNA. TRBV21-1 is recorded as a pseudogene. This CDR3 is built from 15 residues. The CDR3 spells CASSSRDRGNNEQFF. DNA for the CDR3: TGTGCCAGCAGCAGCCGGGACAGGGGCAACAATGAGCAGTTCTTC.

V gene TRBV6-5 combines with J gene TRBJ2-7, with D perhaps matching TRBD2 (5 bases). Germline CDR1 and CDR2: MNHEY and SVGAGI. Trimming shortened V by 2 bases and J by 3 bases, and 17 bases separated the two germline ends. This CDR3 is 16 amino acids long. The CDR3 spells CASSYPERVAYYEQYF. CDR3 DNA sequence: TGTGCCAGCAGTTACCCAGAGAGGGTAGCGTACTACGAGCAGTACTTC.

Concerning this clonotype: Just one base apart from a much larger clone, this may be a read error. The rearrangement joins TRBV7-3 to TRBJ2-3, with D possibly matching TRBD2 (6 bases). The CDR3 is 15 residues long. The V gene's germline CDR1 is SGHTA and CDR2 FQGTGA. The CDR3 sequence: CASSRRGLITDTEYF. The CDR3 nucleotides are TGTGCCAGCAGCCGAAGGGGACTGATCACAGATACGGAGTATTTT.

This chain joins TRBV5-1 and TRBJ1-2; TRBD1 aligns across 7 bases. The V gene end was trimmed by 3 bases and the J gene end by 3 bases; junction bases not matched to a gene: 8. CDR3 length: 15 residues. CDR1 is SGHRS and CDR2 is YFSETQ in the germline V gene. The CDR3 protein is CASSSVPGGDYGYTF. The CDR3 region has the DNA TGCGCCAGCAGCTCGGTTCCAGGGGGGGACTATGGCTACACCTTC.

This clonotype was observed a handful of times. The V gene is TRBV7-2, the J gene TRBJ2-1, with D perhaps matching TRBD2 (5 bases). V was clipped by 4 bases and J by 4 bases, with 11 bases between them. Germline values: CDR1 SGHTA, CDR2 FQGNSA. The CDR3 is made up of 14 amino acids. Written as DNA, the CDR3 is TGTGCCAGCAGCTCAGGACTGGCTTACAATGAGCAGTTCTTC. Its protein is CASSSGLAYNEQFF.

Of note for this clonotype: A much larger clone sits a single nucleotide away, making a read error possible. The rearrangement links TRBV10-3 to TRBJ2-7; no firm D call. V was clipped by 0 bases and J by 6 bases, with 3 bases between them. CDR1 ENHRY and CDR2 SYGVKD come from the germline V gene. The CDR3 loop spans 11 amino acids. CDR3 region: CAISESVEQYF. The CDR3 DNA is TGTGCCATCAGTGAGTCGGTCGAGCAGTACTTC.

The CDR3: CASRFSVPPQHF. For the CDR3, the DNA is TGTGCCAGCAGATTTTCCGTCCCGCCCCAGCATTTT. The rearrangement joins TRBV28 to TRBJ1-5; D remains ambiguous. Trimming took off 6 bases at V and 9 bases at J, with 12 bases between the two ends. The CDR3 contains 12 residues. Per the germline V gene, CDR1 is MDHEN and CDR2 is SYDVKM.

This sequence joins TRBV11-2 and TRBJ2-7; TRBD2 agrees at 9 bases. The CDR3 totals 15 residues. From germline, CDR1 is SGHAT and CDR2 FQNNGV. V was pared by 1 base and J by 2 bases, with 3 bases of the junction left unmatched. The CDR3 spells CASSLVGGGAYEQYF. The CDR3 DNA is TGTGCCAGCAGCTTAGTTGGCGGGGGGGCCTACGAGCAGTACTTC.

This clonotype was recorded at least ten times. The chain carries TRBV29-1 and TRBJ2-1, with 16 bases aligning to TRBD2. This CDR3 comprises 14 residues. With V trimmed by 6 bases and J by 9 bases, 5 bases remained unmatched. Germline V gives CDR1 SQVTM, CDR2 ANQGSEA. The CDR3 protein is CSVAGTSGRAEQFF. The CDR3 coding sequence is TGCAGCGTGGCCGGGACTAGCGGGAGGGCTGAGCAGTTCTTC.

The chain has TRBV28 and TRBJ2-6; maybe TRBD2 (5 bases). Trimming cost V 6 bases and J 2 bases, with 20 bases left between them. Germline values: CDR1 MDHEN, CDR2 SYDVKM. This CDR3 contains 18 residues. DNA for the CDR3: TGTGCCAGCAGCCGAAACGACGGGATCTTCGCTGGGGCCAACGTCCTGACTTTC. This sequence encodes CASSRNDGIFAGANVLTF.